Listed below are T cell receptor beta chains from one sample, sequenced in a study of regulatory T cells in long-lasting Graves disease. Via MiXCR, TCRdb re-called the multiplex PCR reads, giving one row per CDR3 protein. The repertoire has approximately 470,000 distinct CDR3 sequences, roughly 17% of them found once; the top ten carry 9% to 15%. This sample also belongs to another study, concerning T cells in Graves' hyperthyroidism and ophthalmopathy.

This specimen consisted of peripheral blood mononuclear cells (PBMCs), obtained at new diagnosis, from a patient treated with antithyroid drugs. All receptors derive from a man aged 40-50 years with Graves disease. Each CDR3 is given with its conserved first and last residue. Fields, in order: clone size, V gene, J gene, D gene, CDR3 protein, CDR3 DNA. D genes are given only for firm matches. The size entry is marked missing in some rows and otherwise reads once, few, many or a size class.

clone size: -; V gene: TRBV18; J gene: TRBJ2-6; D gene: TRBD1; CDR3 protein: CASSPRGTGSSGANVLTF; CDR3 DNA: TGTGCCAGCTCACCACGCGGGACAGGGAGCTCTGGGGCCAACGTCCTGACTTTC
clone size: many; V gene: TRBV18; J gene: TRBJ1-5; D gene: -; CDR3 protein: CASSHSSNQPQHF; CDR3 DNA: TGTGCCAGCTCACATTCCAGCAATCAGCCCCAGCATTTT
clone size: -; V gene: TRBV7-2; J gene: TRBJ2-1; D gene: TRBD2; CDR3 protein: CASSGGTSGSSYNEQFF; CDR3 DNA: TGTGCCAGCAGCGGCGGGACTAGCGGGAGCTCCTACAATGAGCAGTTCTTC
clone size: -; V gene: TRBV19; J gene: TRBJ2-1; D gene: -; CDR3 protein: CASSIGLDEQFF; CDR3 DNA: TGTGCCAGTAGTATTGGATTGGATGAGCAGTTCTTC
clone size: -; V gene: TRBV20-1; J gene: TRBJ2-7; D gene: TRBD1; CDR3 protein: CSARDRTGSEQYF; CDR3 DNA: TGCAGTGCTAGAGATCGGACAGGGTCCGAGCAGTACTTC
clone size: -; V gene: TRBV10-1; J gene: TRBJ2-4; D gene: -; CDR3 protein: CASSAGWAKNIQYF; CDR3 DNA: TGCGCCAGCAGTGCAGGGTGGGCCAAAAACATTCAGTACTTC
clone size: many; V gene: TRBV28; J gene: TRBJ1-2; D gene: -; CDR3 protein: CASSLGIPRDIKLRGYTF; CDR3 DNA: TGTGCCAGCAGTTTAGGGATTCCCCGGGACATCAAATTGCGCGGCTACACCTTC
clone size: -; V gene: TRBV6-2/TRBV6-3; J gene: TRBJ1-1; D gene: -; CDR3 protein: CATPSPKGTTEAFF; CDR3 DNA: TGTGCCACCCCGTCCCCCAAGGGGACGACGGAAGCTTTCTTT
clone size: many; V gene: TRBV6-2/TRBV6-3; J gene: TRBJ2-5; D gene: TRBD2; CDR3 protein: CASSYKPSSGTSGRRGETQYF; CDR3 DNA: TGTGCCAGCAGTTACAAGCCCTCCTCCGGGACTAGCGGGAGAAGGGGAGAGACCCAGTACTTC
clone size: -; V gene: TRBV27; J gene: TRBJ1-4; D gene: -; CDR3 protein: CASRAGSKLFF; CDR3 DNA: TGTGCCAGCAGGGCCGGGTCGAAACTGTTTTTT
clone size: many; V gene: TRBV7-2; J gene: TRBJ1-2; D gene: TRBD1; CDR3 protein: CASSPRKQGDYGYTF; CDR3 DNA: TGTGCCAGCAGCCCAAGGAAACAGGGGGACTATGGCTACACCTTC
clone size: few; V gene: TRBV7-2; J gene: TRBJ1-2; D gene: TRBD1; CDR3 protein: CASSLVTGGVNPGYGYTF; CDR3 DNA: TGTGCCAGCAGCTTAGTGACAGGGGGTGTTAATCCTGGCTATGGCTACACCTTC
clone size: many; V gene: TRBV7-6; J gene: TRBJ2-2; D gene: -; CDR3 protein: CASSIHRWEDSGELFF; CDR3 DNA: TGTGCCAGCAGCATTCATCGTTGGGAGGATTCCGGGGAGCTGTTTTTT
clone size: few; V gene: TRBV20-1; J gene: TRBJ2-7; D gene: -; CDR3 protein: CSAPARAGRSYEQYF; CDR3 DNA: TGCAGTGCCCCTGCCCGGGCAGGGCGGTCCTACGAGCAGTACTTC
clone size: many; V gene: TRBV2; J gene: TRBJ1-6; D gene: -; CDR3 protein: CASSISRSPLHF; CDR3 DNA: TGTGCCAGCAGCATTTCGCGTTCACCCCTCCACTTT
clone size: many; V gene: TRBV5-1; J gene: TRBJ2-3; D gene: TRBD2; CDR3 protein: CASSQTGTSPDTQYF; CDR3 DNA: TGCGCCAGCAGCCAGACCGGGACTAGCCCAGATACGCAGTATTTT
clone size: -; V gene: TRBV12-3/TRBV12-4; J gene: TRBJ2-1; D gene: -; CDR3 protein: CASSPRGGGHNEQFF; CDR3 DNA: TGTGCCAGCAGCCCCAGGGGCGGAGGGCACAATGAGCAGTTCTTC
clone size: -; V gene: TRBV5-1; J gene: TRBJ2-7; D gene: TRBD1; CDR3 protein: CASSLGQGFSEQYF; CDR3 DNA: TGCGCCAGCAGCTTGGGACAGGGTTTTAGCGAGCAGTACTTC
clone size: once; V gene: TRBV6-4; J gene: TRBJ2-2; D gene: -; CDR3 protein: CASSDSPLNTGELFF; CDR3 DNA: TGTGCCAGCAGTGACTCCCCTTTGAACACCGGGGAGCTGTTTTTT
clone size: many; V gene: TRBV18; J gene: TRBJ1-3; D gene: -; CDR3 protein: CASSPRTGTGNTIYF; CDR3 DNA: TGTGCCAGCTCACCCCGGACGGGGACTGGAAACACCATATATTTT
clone size: many; V gene: TRBV20-1; J gene: TRBJ2-7; D gene: TRBD2; CDR3 protein: CSASLAGATYEQYF; CDR3 DNA: TGCAGTGCTAGTCTAGCGGGAGCGACCTACGAGCAGTACTTC
clone size: many; V gene: TRBV20-1; J gene: TRBJ2-1; D gene: -; CDR3 protein: CSARSWGSAFYNEQFF; CDR3 DNA: TGCAGTGCTAGATCCTGGGGGAGCGCCTTCTACAATGAGCAGTTCTTC
clone size: -; V gene: TRBV4-1; J gene: TRBJ2-1; D gene: -; CDR3 protein: CASSPTSGPSYNEQFF; CDR3 DNA: TGCGCCAGCAGCCCTACCTCGGGGCCCTCCTACAATGAGCAGTTCTTC
clone size: once; V gene: TRBV2; J gene: TRBJ2-6; D gene: TRBD1; CDR3 protein: CASSDRGSANVLTF; CDR3 DNA: TGTGCCAGCAGTGACAGGGGGAGTGCCAACGTCCTGACTTTC
clone size: -; V gene: TRBV9; J gene: TRBJ2-2; D gene: -; CDR3 protein: CASSVGRSNTGELFF; CDR3 DNA: TGTGCCAGCAGCGTAGGTCGGTCGAACACCGGGGAGCTGTTTTTT
clone size: many; V gene: TRBV6-1; J gene: TRBJ2-7; D gene: TRBD1; CDR3 protein: CASSTWTGDEQYF; CDR3 DNA: TGTGCCAGCAGTACTTGGACAGGCGACGAGCAGTACTTC
clone size: few; V gene: TRBV4-1; J gene: TRBJ2-7; D gene: -; CDR3 protein: CASSVREGDYEQYF; CDR3 DNA: TGCGCCAGCAGCGTCCGAGAGGGGGATTACGAGCAGTACTTC